A single sample is the source of the 8 T cell receptor beta chains below, sequenced in a study of T cell responses to AZD1222 COVID-19 vaccine. Method: immunoSEQ multiplex PCR; TCRdb's copy keeps in-frame clones and lacks some. The table lists about 120,000 clones, approximately 90% of them singletons, with approximately 2.6% in the top ten. Sequenced here: peripheral blood, sampled 28 days after the second AZD1222 dose. These receptors all stem from an adult who received the AZD1222 COVID-19 vaccine.

The rearrangement uses TRBV5-1 and TRBJ2-6; no firm D call. Per germline, CDR1 SGHRS and CDR2 YFSETQ. The CDR3 is 15 amino acids. Between the trimmed V and J ends, which lost 0 bases and 3 bases, there was a span of 7 bases. The CDR3 nucleotides are TGCGCCAGCAGCTTGGACGGTGGTGGGGCCAACGTCCTGACTTTC. This gives the protein CASSLDGGGANVLTF.

Concerning this clone itself: This sample includes further DNA sequences coding for the same CDR3. This chain joins TRBV9 and TRBJ1-1; weak D call: TRBD1 (5 bases). Trimming took 2 bases from V and 3 from J, leaving 8 bases between them. The CDR3 is made up of 13 amino acids. Germline V CDR1 and CDR2: SGDLS, YYNGEE. Written as DNA, the CDR3 is TGTGCCAGCAGCGTTGCGGGGGACACTGAAGCTTTCTTT. Translation: CASSVAGDTEAFF.

The chain employs TRBV5-6 and TRBJ1-5; D possibly corresponds to TRBD1 (6 bases). Trimming cost V 1 base and J 5 bases, with 10 bases left between them. There are 14 residues in the CDR3. CDR1 is SGHDT and CDR2 is YYEEEE in the germline V gene. This CDR3 is CASSLWGGHQPQHF. The CDR3, as DNA: TGTGCCAGCAGCTTGTGGGGGGGCCATCAGCCCCAGCATTTT.

DNA for the CDR3: TGTGCCATCAGTGAGTCAGTAGGGGGGGTGAGGAATGAGCAGTTCTTC. Its translation: CAISESVGGVRNEQFF. The chain carries TRBV10-3 and TRBJ2-1; D might be TRBD2 (7 bases). Trimming left V 0 bases short and J 7 bases short, with 16 bases between. The CDR3 sequence is 16 residues long. Germline values: CDR1 ENHRY, CDR2 SYGVKD.

This chain links TRBV7-8 with TRBJ1-5, with unresolved D. Germline V gene sequence: CDR1 SGHVS, CDR2 FQNEAQ. The CDR3 has 16 amino acids. V was trimmed by 1 base and J by 2 bases, leaving 12 bases between them. This CDR3 reads CASSLVGAAGNQPQHF. For the CDR3, the DNA is TGTGCCAGCAGCTTAGTGGGTGCGGCGGGCAATCAGCCCCAGCATTTT.

The CDR3 region is CSVETIGTDTQYF. The CDR3 nucleotides read TGCAGCGTTGAGACAATTGGCACAGATACGCAGTATTTT. The chain joins TRBV29-1 to TRBJ2-3; D is unresolved. Between the trimmed V and J ends, which lost 3 bases and 1 base, there was a span of 8 bases. The CDR3 runs 13 residues. CDR1 and CDR2 (germline): SQVTM, ANQGSEA.

The chain joins TRBV7-9 to TRBJ1-1; TRBD1 agrees at 8 bases. Per germline, CDR1 SEHNR and CDR2 FQNEAQ (reference sequence). The trim removed 1 base at V and 10 bases at J, leaving 2 bases unmatched. This CDR3 is built from 12 residues. The CDR3 loop is CASSLGTGIAFF. The CDR3 DNA is TGTGCCAGCAGCTTAGGGACAGGGATAGCTTTCTTT.

The rearrangement joins TRBV5-1 to TRBJ2-5, with D possibly being TRBD2 (6 bases). The CDR3 runs to 13 residues. V was pared by 4 bases and J by 4 bases, with 11 bases between. From germline, CDR1 is SGHRS and CDR2 YFSETQ. CDR3 sequence: CASSTGGGETQYF. The CDR3 DNA is TGCGCCAGCAGCACCGGGGGAGGAGAGACCCAGTACTTC.